These 3 T cell receptor beta chains were all obtained from the same sample, sequenced in a study of shared clonotypes between healthy human individuals. Generated by immunoSEQ multiplex PCR, the TCRdb table keeps only in-frame clones and is missing some. The sample has roughly 2.1 million clones, 85% to 95% seen once. Naive CD8 cells comprised CD45RO-negative, CCR7-positively selected cells, excluding terminally differentiated effector memory CD45RA+ cells. The material sequenced was naive CD8+ T cells from PBMCs. These receptors all stem from a man younger than 30 in good health. Some clones in this sample may be carry-over from other donors' samples.

The chain has TRBV27 and TRBJ1-4; 7 bases are shared with TRBD1. This CDR3 comprises 14 residues. J lost 4 bases, V lost 6 bases, and 5 bases had no gene match. Germline-derived CDR1 and CDR2 are MNHEY and SMNVEV (reference sequence). The CDR3 reads CASSQGDSNEKLFF. CDR3 coding DNA: TGTGCCAGCAGCCAAGGGGACAGTAATGAAAAACTGTTTTTT.

The chain recombines TRBV5-1 with TRBJ2-1; 9 nucleotides line up with TRBD2. CDR1 and CDR2 from the germline V gene are SGHRS and YFSETQ. Losses at the gene ends were 2 bases for V and 7 bases for J; bases not matched to a gene: 13. CDR3 length: 17 amino acids. CDR3: CASSFYLLGTSRNEQFF. CDR3 coding DNA: TGCGCCAGCAGCTTTTATCTCCTTGGGACTAGCAGAAATGAGCAGTTCTTC.

The rearrangement links TRBV7-9 to TRBJ1-1; weak D call: TRBD1 (5 bases). Trimming removed 2 bases at V and 7 bases at J, with 17 bases between. CDR1 SEHNR and CDR2 FQNEAQ come from the germline V gene (reference sequence). The CDR3 totals 15 residues. CDR3 nucleotide sequence: TGTGCCAGCAGCTTACCCACGGGGCATTTAGATGAAGCTTTCTTT. This translates into CASSLPTGHLDEAFF.